The TCR beta chain under discussion was sequenced for a study of T cells after yellow fever vaccination. Study context: Fractions with few cells were prepared using SMART-Seq v4 Ultra Low Input.

This clonotype was seen a few times. Unmatched junction bases numbered 6, after V lost 3 bases and J lost 6 bases. The CDR3 spans 16 residues. The germline gives CDR1 SGHNT, CDR2 YYREEE (reference sequence). The study made its TCR cDNA through 5'RACE template switching. That step introduced a universal primer site along with UMIs. One entry per CDR3 protein, called by TCRdb with MiXCR from the 5' RACE reads. The sample records approximately 550,000 distinct CDR3 sequences, around 21% being singletons. This receptor was taken from a young man who received the YFV17D yellow fever vaccine. Sequenced material: PBMCs, taken 15 days after the yellow fever booster vaccination. The chain has TRBV5-4 and TRBJ2-1, with 13 positions matching TRBD2. The CDR3 reads CASSSWTSGSVNEQFF. The CDR3 nucleotides read TGTGCCAGCAGCTCCTGGACTAGCGGGAGCGTCAATGAGCAGTTCTTC.